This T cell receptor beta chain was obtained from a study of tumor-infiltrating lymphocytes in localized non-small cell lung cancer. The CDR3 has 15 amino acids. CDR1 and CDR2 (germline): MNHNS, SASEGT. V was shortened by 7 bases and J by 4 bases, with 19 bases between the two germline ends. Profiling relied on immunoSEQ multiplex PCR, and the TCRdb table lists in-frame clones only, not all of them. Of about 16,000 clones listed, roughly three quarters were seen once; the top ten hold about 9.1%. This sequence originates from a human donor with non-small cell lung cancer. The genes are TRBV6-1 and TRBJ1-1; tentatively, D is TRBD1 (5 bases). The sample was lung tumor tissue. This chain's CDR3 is CASTYQSGTGTEAFF. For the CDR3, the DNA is TGTGCCAGCACCTACCAGAGCGGGACGGGCACTGAAGCTTTCTTT.